Listed below are T cell receptor beta chains from one sample, sequenced in a study of T-cell reconstitution after alpha-beta-depleted transplantation in children. In TCRdb, the PCR reads were re-called with MiXCR into one record per CDR3 protein. The top ten clones hold more than 2.5% of a sample with some 500,000 distinct CDR3 sequences, 18% of them seen once. The starting material was PBMCs from the stem cell graft donor, obtained from the stem cell graft. The receptors originated from a human donor who donated a stem cell graft to a child with acute lymphoblastic leukemia. Each CDR3 is given with its conserved first and last residue. D genes are given only for firm matches. A row's size may be missing; if present it is once, few, many or a size class.

abundance,j_gene,d_gene,v_gene,CDR3nt,CDR3aa
-,TRBJ2-3,TRBD2,TRBV20-1,TGCAGTGCTAGACGGCGGGAGGGGGACACGCAGTATTTT,CSARRREGDTQYF
-,TRBJ2-5,-,TRBV20-1,TGCAGTGCTAGAGTAGGGGGATCCCAAGAGACCCAGTACTTC,CSARVGGSQETQYF
-,TRBJ2-5,TRBD2,TRBV20-1,TGCAGTGCTAGGAAAGTATCGTTGACGGGAGGGCCCCAAGAGACCCAGTACTTC,CSARKVSLTGGPQETQYF
-,TRBJ2-7,-,TRBV7-9,TGTGCCAGCCGGGCAGACTCCTACGACCAGTACTTC,CASRADSYDQYF
-,TRBJ2-1,TRBD1,TRBV19,TGTGCCAGCACCACAGGACAGGGGAAGAAGAATGAGCAGTTCTTC,CASTTGQGKKNEQFF
-,TRBJ2-5,TRBD2,TRBV5-1,TGCGCCAGCAGCCGGAAGACTAGCGGGAGGCCTTTAGGGGAGACCCAGTACTTC,CASSRKTSGRPLGETQYF
-,TRBJ1-1,TRBD1,TRBV19,TGTGCCAGTACTCCGGACAGGGGCTACACTGAAGCTTTCTTT,CASTPDRGYTEAFF
few,TRBJ2-3,TRBD2,TRBV7-2,TGTGCCAGCAGCTCTCTAGCGGGAGGGTCGGGTGATACGCAGTATTTT,CASSSLAGGSGDTQYF
few,TRBJ1-5,-,TRBV2,TGTGCCAGCAACCGAAATAGCAATCAGCCCCAGCATTTT,CASNRNSNQPQHF
-,TRBJ1-2,-,TRBV20-1,TGCAGTTCCGGGACCACTCCTACCCATAACTATGGCTACACCTTC,CSSGTTPTHNYGYTF
-,TRBJ2-1,TRBD2,TRBV11-2,TGTGCCAGCAGCTTAATGACTAGCGGGAGGGCCGGTCCCAATGAGCAGTTCTTC,CASSLMTSGRAGPNEQFF
few,TRBJ2-2,-,TRBV7-6,TGTGCCAGCAGCTTGGACACAAGTTTCACCGGGGAGCTGTTTTTT,CASSLDTSFTGELFF
-,TRBJ2-7,-,TRBV13,TGTGCCAGCAGCCCGGGAGCGTACTCTAAGGAGCAGTACTTC,CASSPGAYSKEQYF
few,TRBJ1-2,TRBD1,TRBV18,TGTGCCAGCTCACCACAGACGGGACAGGGGAACACCTTC,CASSPQTGQGNTF
-,TRBJ1-2,-,TRBV29-1,TGCAGCGTTGGACAGGCCTCGAACTATGGCCACACCTTC,CSVGQASNYGHTF
-,TRBJ1-5,-,TRBV15,TGTGCCACCAGCAGAGATCGAGGACAAAATCAGCCCCAGCATTTT,CATSRDRGQNQPQHF
few,TRBJ2-7,-,TRBV19,TGTGCCAGTAGTCTACAGGGACAAGCCTACGAGCAGTACTTC,CASSLQGQAYEQYF
-,TRBJ1-1,-,TRBV5-1,TGCGCCAGCAGCGGACTAGGAGGAACTGAAGCTTTCTTT,CASSGLGGTEAFF
-,TRBJ2-7,TRBD2,TRBV9,TGTGCCAGCAGCATGGGACTAGCGGCCTCTACCTACGAGCAGTACTTC,CASSMGLAASTYEQYF
-,TRBJ2-4,TRBD1,TRBV11-1,TGTGCCAGCAGCAACCGGGACAGGGCTCCTGGAGCCAAAAACATTCAGTACTTC,CASSNRDRAPGAKNIQYF
few,TRBJ2-1,TRBD2,TRBV19,TGTGCCAGTAGTACCCCCGGGACTAGCGGGATAATTGGTTCCTACAATGAGCAGTTCTTC,CASSTPGTSGIIGSYNEQFF
few,TRBJ2-3,-,TRBV5-1,TGCGCCAGCAGCTTGATACCTGACGGCGTTAGGACAGATACGCAGTATTTT,CASSLIPDGVRTDTQYF
few,TRBJ2-2,-,TRBV5-1,TGCGCCAGCAGCTTGGCCGGTCCAAGCGGTACCGGGGAGCTGTTTTTT,CASSLAGPSGTGELFF
many,TRBJ1-5,-,TRBV5-1,TGCGCCAGCAGCCCCGACGGGAATCAGCCCCAGCATTTT,CASSPDGNQPQHF
few,TRBJ2-1,-,TRBV29-1,TGCAGCGTTGAAGCAGTAGGTTGGGACCCGTTCGATGAGCAGTTCTTC,CSVEAVGWDPFDEQFF
-,TRBJ2-5,TRBD2,TRBV27,TGTGCCAGCAGTTCCGGGACTAGCGGGAGGGTAGACCAAGAGACCCAGTACTTC,CASSSGTSGRVDQETQYF
-,TRBJ2-7,-,TRBV9,TGTGCCAGCAGCTTGCGGGGACATCCCTACGAGCAGTACTTC,CASSLRGHPYEQYF
-,TRBJ2-3,-,TRBV5-1,TGCGCCAGCAGCTTGGGGTTAGAGGTTGCAGATACGCAGTATTTT,CASSLGLEVADTQYF
-,TRBJ2-1,-,TRBV29-1,TGCAGCGTTGTGGGTTGGGGGAAGAAGGGTTGGAACAATGAGCAGTTCTTC,CSVVGWGKKGWNNEQFF